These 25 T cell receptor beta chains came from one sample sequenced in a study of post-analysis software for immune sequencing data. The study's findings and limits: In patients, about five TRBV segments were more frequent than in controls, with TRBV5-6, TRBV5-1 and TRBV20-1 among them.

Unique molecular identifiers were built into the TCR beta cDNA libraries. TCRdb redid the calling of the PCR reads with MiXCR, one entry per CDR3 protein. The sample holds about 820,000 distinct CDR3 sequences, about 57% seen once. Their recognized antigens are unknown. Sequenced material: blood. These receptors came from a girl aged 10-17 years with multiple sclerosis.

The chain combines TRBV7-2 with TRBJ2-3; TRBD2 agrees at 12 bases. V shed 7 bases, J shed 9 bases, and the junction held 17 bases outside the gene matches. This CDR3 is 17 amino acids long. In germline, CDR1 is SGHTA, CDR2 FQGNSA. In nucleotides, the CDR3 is TGTGCCAGCAACCCCGGAGGGACTAGCGGGCCCCCTGGGACGCAGTATTTT. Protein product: CASNPGGTSGPPGTQYF. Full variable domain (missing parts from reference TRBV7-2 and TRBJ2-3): GAGVSQSPSNKVTEKGKDVELRCDPISGHTALYWYRQSLGQGLEFLIYFQGNSAPDKSGLPSDRFSAERTGGSVSTLTIQRTQQEDSAVYLCASNPGGTSGPPGTQYFGPGTRLTVL.

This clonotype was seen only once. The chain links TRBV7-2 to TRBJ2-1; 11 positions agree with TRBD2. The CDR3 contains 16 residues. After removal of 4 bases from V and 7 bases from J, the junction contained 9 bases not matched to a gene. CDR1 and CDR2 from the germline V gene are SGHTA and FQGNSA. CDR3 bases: TGTGCCAGCAGCTCAGGCGGGGGACTAGCGGTGAATGAGCAGTTCTTC. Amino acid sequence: CASSSGGGLAVNEQFF. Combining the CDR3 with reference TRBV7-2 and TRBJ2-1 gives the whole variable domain GAGVSQSPSNKVTEKGKDVELRCDPISGHTALYWYRQSLGQGLEFLIYFQGNSAPDKSGLPSDRFSAERTGGSVSTLTIQRTQQEDSAVYLCASSSGGGLAVNEQFFGPGTRLTVL.

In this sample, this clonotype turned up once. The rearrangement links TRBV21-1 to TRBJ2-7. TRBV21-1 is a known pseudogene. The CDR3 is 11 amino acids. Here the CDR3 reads CASSKATLRYF. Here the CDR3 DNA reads TGTGCCAGCAGCAAAGCGACCCTAAGGTACTTC.

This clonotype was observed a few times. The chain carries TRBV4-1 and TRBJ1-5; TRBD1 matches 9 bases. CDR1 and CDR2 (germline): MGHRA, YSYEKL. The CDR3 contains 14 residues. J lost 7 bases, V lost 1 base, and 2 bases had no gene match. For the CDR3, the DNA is TGCGCCAGCAGCCAAGGGACAGGGGACCAGCCCCAGCATTTT. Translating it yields CASSQGTGDQPQHF.

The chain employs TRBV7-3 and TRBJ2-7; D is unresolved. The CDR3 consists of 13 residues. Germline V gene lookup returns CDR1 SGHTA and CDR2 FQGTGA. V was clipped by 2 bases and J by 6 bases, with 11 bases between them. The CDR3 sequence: CASSLSANGEQYF. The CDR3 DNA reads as TGTGCCAGCAGCTTATCCGCGAACGGCGAGCAGTACTTC.

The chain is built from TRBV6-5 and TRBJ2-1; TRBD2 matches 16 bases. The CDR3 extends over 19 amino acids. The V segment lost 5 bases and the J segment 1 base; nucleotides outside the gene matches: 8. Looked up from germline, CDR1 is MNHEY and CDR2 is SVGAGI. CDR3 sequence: CASSHPGLAGGGSYNEQFF. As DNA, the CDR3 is TGTGCCAGCAGTCACCCGGGACTAGCGGGAGGGGGGTCCTACAATGAGCAGTTCTTC.

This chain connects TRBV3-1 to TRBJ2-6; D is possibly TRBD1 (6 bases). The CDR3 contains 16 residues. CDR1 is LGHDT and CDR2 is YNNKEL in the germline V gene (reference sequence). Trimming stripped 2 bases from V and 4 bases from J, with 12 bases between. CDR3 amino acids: CASSQSTGSGANVLTF. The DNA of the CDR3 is TGTGCCAGCAGCCAATCTACAGGGTCCGGGGCCAACGTCCTGACTTTC.

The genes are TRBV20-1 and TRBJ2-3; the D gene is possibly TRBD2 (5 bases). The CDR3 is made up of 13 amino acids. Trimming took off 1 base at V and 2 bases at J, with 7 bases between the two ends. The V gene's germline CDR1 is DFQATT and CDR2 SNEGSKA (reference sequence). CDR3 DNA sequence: TGCAGTGCTAGAGCCCTAGCCACAGATACGCAGTATTTT. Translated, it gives CSARALATDTQYF.

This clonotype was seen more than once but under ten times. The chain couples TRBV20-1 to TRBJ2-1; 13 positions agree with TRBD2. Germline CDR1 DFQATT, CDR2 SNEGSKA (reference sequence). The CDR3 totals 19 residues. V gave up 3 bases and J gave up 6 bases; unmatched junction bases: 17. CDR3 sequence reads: CSASLVTSGGRPVGNEQFF. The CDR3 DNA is TGCAGTGCTAGTTTGGTGACTAGCGGGGGGAGGCCTGTGGGCAATGAGCAGTTCTTC.

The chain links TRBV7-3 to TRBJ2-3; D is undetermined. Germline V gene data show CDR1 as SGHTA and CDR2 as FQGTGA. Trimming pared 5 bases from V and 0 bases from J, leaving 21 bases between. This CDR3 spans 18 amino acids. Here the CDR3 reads CASSPMGGALTSTDTQYF. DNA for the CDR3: TGTGCCAGCAGCCCCATGGGCGGAGCCTTGACTAGCACAGATACGCAGTATTTT.

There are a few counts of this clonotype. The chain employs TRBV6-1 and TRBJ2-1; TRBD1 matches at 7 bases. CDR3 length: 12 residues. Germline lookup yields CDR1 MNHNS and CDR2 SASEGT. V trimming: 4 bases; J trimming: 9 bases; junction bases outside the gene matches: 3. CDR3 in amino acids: CASSVGGTEQFF. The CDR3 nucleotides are TGTGCCAGCAGTGTAGGGGGCACTGAGCAGTTCTTC.

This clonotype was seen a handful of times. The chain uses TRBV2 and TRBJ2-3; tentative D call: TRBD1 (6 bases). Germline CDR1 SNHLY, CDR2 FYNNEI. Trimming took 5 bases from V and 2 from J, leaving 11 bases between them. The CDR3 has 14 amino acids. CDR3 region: CASSRDTNTDTQYF. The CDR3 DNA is TGTGCCAGCAGTCGGGACACCAACACAGATACGCAGTATTTT.

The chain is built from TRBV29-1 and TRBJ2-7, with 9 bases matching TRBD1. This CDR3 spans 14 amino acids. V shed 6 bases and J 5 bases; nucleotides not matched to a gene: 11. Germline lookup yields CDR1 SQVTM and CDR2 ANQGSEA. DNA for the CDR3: TGCAGCGTCTTGACCGGGACAGGGACCCACGAGCAGTACTTC. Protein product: CSVLTGTGTHEQYF.

CDR3 sequence (DNA): TGTGCCAGCACCCTTGGCTTCGGGACCAATGAGCAGTTCTTC. It encodes CASTLGFGTNEQFF. The gene calls are TRBV12-3 or TRBV12-4 and TRBJ2-1; D is perhaps TRBD1 or TRBD2 (5 bases each). The CDR3 totals 14 residues. Trimming took off 7 bases at V and 6 bases at J, with 16 bases between the two ends.

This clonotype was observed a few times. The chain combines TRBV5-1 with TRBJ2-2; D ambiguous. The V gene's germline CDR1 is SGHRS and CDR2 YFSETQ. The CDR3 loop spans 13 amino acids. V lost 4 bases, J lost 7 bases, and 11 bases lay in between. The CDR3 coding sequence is TGCGCCAGCAGCGCCGAGGCGCGCGGGGAGCTGTTTTTT. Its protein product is CASSAEARGELFF.

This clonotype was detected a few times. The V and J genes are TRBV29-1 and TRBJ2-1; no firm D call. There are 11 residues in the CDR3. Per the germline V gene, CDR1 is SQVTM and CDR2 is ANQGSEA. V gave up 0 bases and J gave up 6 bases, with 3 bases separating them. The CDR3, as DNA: TGCAGCGTTGAAGACCGCAATGAGCAGTTCTTC. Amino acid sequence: CSVEDRNEQFF.

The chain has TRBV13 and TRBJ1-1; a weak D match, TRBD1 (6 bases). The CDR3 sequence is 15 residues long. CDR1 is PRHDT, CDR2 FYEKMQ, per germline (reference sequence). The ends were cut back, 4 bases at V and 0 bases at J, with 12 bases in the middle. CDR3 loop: CASSSDRKMNTEAFF. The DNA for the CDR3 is TGTGCCAGCAGCTCTGACAGGAAAATGAACACTGAAGCTTTCTTT.

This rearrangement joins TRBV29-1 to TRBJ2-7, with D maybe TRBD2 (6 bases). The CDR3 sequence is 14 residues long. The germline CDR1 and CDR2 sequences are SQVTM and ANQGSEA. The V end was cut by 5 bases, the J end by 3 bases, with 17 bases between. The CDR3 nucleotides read TGCAGCGTTAGGTTTGGGGGGAAGGACTACGAGCAGTACTTC. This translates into CSVRFGGKDYEQYF.

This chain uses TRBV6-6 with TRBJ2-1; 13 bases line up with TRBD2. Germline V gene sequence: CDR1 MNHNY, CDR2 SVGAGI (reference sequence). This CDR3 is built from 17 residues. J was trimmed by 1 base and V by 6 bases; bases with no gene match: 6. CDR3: CASRSGLAGESYNEQFF. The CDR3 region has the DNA TGTGCCAGCAGATCTGGACTAGCGGGGGAGTCCTACAATGAGCAGTTCTTC.

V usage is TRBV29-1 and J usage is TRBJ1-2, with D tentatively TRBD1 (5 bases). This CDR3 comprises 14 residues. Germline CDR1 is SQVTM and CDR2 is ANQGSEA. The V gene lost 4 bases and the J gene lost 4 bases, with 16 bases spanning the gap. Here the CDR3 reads CSVVASRGSYGYTF. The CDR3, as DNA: TGCAGCGTTGTGGCGTCGAGGGGAAGCTATGGCTACACCTTC.

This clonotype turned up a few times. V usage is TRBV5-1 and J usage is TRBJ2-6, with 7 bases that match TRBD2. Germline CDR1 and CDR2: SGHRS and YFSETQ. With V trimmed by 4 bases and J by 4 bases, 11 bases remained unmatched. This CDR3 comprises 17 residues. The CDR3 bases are TGCGCCAGCAGCCGGTGGGAGGGGACTCAGGGGGCCAACGTCCTGACTTTC. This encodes CASSRWEGTQGANVLTF.

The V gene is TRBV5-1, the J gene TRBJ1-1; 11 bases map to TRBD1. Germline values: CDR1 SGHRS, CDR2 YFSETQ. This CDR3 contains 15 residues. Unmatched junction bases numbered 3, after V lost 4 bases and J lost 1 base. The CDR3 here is CASSHGQGANTEAFF. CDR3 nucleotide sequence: TGCGCCAGCAGCCACGGACAGGGGGCGAACACTGAAGCTTTCTTT.

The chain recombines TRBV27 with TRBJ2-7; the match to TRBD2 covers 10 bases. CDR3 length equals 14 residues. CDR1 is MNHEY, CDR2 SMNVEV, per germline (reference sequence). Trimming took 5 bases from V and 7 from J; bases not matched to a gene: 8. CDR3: CASSQGLASLEQYF. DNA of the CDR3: TGTGCCAGCAGTCAGGGACTAGCGAGCCTAGAGCAGTACTTC.

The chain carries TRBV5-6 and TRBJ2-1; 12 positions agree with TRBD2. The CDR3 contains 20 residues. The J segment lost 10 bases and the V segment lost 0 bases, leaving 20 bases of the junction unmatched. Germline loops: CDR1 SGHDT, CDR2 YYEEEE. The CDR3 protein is CASSLGEVRLAGVGIREQFF. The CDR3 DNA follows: TGTGCCAGCAGCTTGGGGGAGGTGAGACTAGCGGGAGTAGGAATAAGGGAGCAGTTCTTC.

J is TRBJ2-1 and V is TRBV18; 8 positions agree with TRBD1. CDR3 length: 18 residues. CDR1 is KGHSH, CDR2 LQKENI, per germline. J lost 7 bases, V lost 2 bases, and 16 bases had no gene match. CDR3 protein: CASSPKVPGQGARNEQFF. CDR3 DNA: TGTGCCAGCTCACCAAAAGTCCCCGGCCAGGGGGCACGAAATGAGCAGTTCTTC. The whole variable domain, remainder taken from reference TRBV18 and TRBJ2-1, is NAGVMQNPRHLVRRRGQEARLRCSPMKGHSHVYWYRQLPEEGLKFMVYLQKENIIDESGMPKERFSAEFPKEGPSILRIQQVVRGDSAAYFCASSPKVPGQGARNEQFFGPGTRLTVL.